This T cell receptor (beta chain) was captured in a study of control samples from healthy donors and cancer patients. This clone was seen only once. Data came from immunoSEQ multiplex PCR; TCRdb stores just in-frame clones and leaves some out. The sample lists 150,000 to 200,000 clones, 90% occurring once. The ends were cut back, 8 bases at V and 1 base at J, with 15 bases in the middle. The CDR3 contains 15 residues. The germline V gene encodes CDR1 LNHDA and CDR2 SQIVND (reference sequence). The receptor's source is a woman between 50 and 59 years old in good health. Specimen: blood. The V and J genes are TRBV19 and TRBJ1-5; possibly TRBD1 for D (5 bases). Written as DNA, the CDR3 is TGTGCCAGTGTCGATTACGGGGGGAGCAATCAGCCCCAGCATTTT. It specifies CASVDYGGSNQPQHF.